Here is one TCR beta chain with its context. Its antigen is not known. The CDR3 loop spans 17 amino acids. The J segment lost 1 base and the V segment lost 3 bases, leaving 6 bases of the junction unmatched. From germline, CDR1 is SEHNR and CDR2 FQNEAQ (reference sequence). The sample comes from a study of PD-1 blockade in classical Hodgkin lymphoma. Study-level background: It was nivolumab at 3 mg/kg, given intravenously every 2 weeks, that patients received.

Time point denoted: cycle 4 day 1 (C4D1), after less than seven weeks of nivolumab. After autologous stem cell transplantation all patients relapsed, and prior brentuximab vedotin exposure differed between cohorts. Study-wide results and limits: Newly diagnosed patients and complete responders had comparable diversity at baseline. According to reports, newly diagnosed patients had lower baseline TCR diversity than healthy donors, and relapsed/refractory patients had lower baseline TCR diversity still.

Repertoires were generated with immunoSEQ multiplex PCR, while TCRdb's copy carries only in-frame clones and drops some. The repertoire holds some 100,000 clones, with under 95% as singletons. The sequencing here drew on peripheral blood mononuclear cells (PBMCs), taken before the fourth cycle of nivolumab. The clonotype was recovered from a human donor with classical Hodgkin lymphoma. The chain uses TRBV7-9 and TRBJ2-2, with 9 nucleotides matching TRBD2. CDR3: CASSFQTSGLNTGELFF. CDR3 sequence (DNA): TGTGCCAGCAGCTTTCAGACTAGCGGCTTGAACACCGGGGAGCTGTTTTTT.